This TCR beta chain was sequenced during a study of blood T cell repertoires in COVID-19 (TCRdb year 2020). For the study in its entirety: Collaborator samples came from the United States, Italy and Spain and covered acute and convalescent phases of COVID-19. The material from the prospective study consisted of cDNA or gDNA derived from T cells, B-cell-depleted T cells, or PBMCs. A de-identified subject ID, COVID-19 status, age in years and sex were almost always included in the sample metadata. The dataset comprised deeply sampled blood TCRbeta repertoires from subjects exposed to, actively infected with, or recovered from COVID-19. A freely available public database, intended as a resource for researchers studying the immune response to SARS-CoV-2, is where the repertoires were released. Samples came from the ongoing ImmuneRACE study (first 160 participants) plus 1,254 subjects from 6 global collaborators. HLA class I and class II types, where available, came from metadata supplied by the sample provider rather than from assay-based typing. General study outcomes and caveats: How much clinical and demographic metadata was included differed by source and by participant, and the metadata was provided uncurated.

In regard to this clone: The target of this receptor is not known. Base qualities are not provided; no much larger clone lies one nucleotide away.

TCRbeta CDR3 regions were amplified from genomic DNA using the immunoSEQ Assay, a bias-controlled multiplex PCR. On the study's bioinformatics: Within the assay, amplification of reference gene primers was used to estimate how many nucleated cells each sample contained. To quantify the absolute abundance of each unique TCRbeta CDR3 rearrangement, sequence reads were collapsed and filtered. Productive Simpson clonality was computed per sample as the square root of Simpson's diversity index over productive rearrangements. What TCRdb holds here is the immuneACCESS table cut down to in-frame rearrangements. Part of the clones is not present; checked against another copy, under half of the missing clones reflect an unresolved V gene, and the others are unexplained. V and J calls and clone size are those listed in that table; D and trimming were worked out from the DNA. This sample gives 270,000 or so clones in total; just over 85% of them show up just once. The ten most abundant clones make up around 2.9% of the sample.

CDR3 length: 14 amino acids, cysteine to phenylalanine. This entry keeps only the CDR3 DNA: 42 bases, framed from base 1. The junction carries 14 bases between V and J, which are trimmed by 0 bases and 9 bases respectively. From the germline V gene, CDR1 is ENHRY and CDR2 is SYGVKD. Collaborating institutions collected whole blood in K2EDTA tubes following their own protocols. For TCRbeta analysis, collaborator samples were shipped as frozen whole blood, as isolated PBMCs, or as DNA extracted from either sample type. Sequenced input: peripheral blood. The TCR originated in a woman aged 25 to 39 with active or convalescent COVID-19. The sequence links TRBV10-3 to TRBJ1-2, with TRBD1 as a weak D call on 6 bases. The nucleotide sequence is TGTGCCATCAGTGAGTCGTTGGAACAGGGCCGCTACACCTTC. Its product reads: CAISESLEQGRYTF.